This is a list of T cell receptor beta chains from one sample in a study of blood T cell repertoires in COVID-19. Method: immunoSEQ multiplex PCR; TCRdb's copy keeps in-frame clones and lacks some. The table lists about 140,000 clones, about 82% of them singletons. Sequences were obtained from peripheral blood. Receptor source: a woman of 80 years or more with active or convalescent COVID-19. Both conserved end residues are part of each CDR3. A D gene is named only where the DNA matches it firmly. For some rows the clone size is stated as once, few or many, or as a class when expanded; others skip it.

V gene: TRBV28; D gene: TRBD1; J gene: TRBJ1-2; clone size: -; CDR3 protein: CASSLGGRGDYGYTF; CDR3 DNA: TGTGCCAGCAGTTTAGGAGGCAGGGGGGACTATGGCTACACCTTC
V gene: TRBV10-3; D gene: -; J gene: TRBJ2-7; clone size: -; CDR3 protein: CAISVTGSGEQYF; CDR3 DNA: TGTGCCATCAGTGTCACAGGGTCGGGCGAGCAGTACTTC
V gene: TRBV10-3; D gene: -; J gene: TRBJ1-6; clone size: -; CDR3 protein: CAISESSGNSPLHF; CDR3 DNA: TGTGCCATCAGTGAGTCGTCAGGGAATTCACCCCTCCACTTT
V gene: TRBV27; D gene: TRBD2; J gene: TRBJ2-7; clone size: -; CDR3 protein: CASSLRVGAGGLSYEQYF; CDR3 DNA: TGTGCCAGCAGTTTAAGGGTGGGAGCGGGGGGGCTGTCCTACGAGCAGTACTTC
V gene: TRBV12-3/TRBV12-4; D gene: -; J gene: TRBJ1-2; clone size: -; CDR3 protein: CASRKGQNYGYTF; CDR3 DNA: TGTGCCAGCAGAAAAGGACAGAACTATGGCTACACCTTC
V gene: TRBV18; D gene: -; J gene: TRBJ1-1; clone size: -; CDR3 protein: CASSPPQVLYTEAFF; CDR3 DNA: TGTGCCAGCTCACCCCCACAGGTCCTTTACACTGAAGCTTTCTTT
V gene: TRBV30; D gene: -; J gene: TRBJ2-1; clone size: -; CDR3 protein: CAWSPSVVSDNEQFF; CDR3 DNA: TGTGCCTGGAGTCCCTCGGTAGTATCGGACAATGAGCAGTTCTTC
V gene: TRBV9; D gene: TRBD2; J gene: TRBJ2-3; clone size: -; CDR3 protein: CASSVVKGKSGEKDTQYF; CDR3 DNA: TGTGCCAGCAGCGTAGTTAAAGGGAAAAGCGGGGAGAAAGATACGCAGTATTTT
V gene: TRBV11-1; D gene: -; J gene: TRBJ2-2; clone size: few; CDR3 protein: CASSPDPRGNTGELFF; CDR3 DNA: TGTGCCAGCAGCCCCGACCCTCGGGGGAACACCGGGGAGCTGTTTTTT
V gene: TRBV5-8; D gene: -; J gene: TRBJ2-1; clone size: -; CDR3 protein: CASSPLSGPIRANEQFF; CDR3 DNA: TGTGCCAGCAGCCCACTCAGCGGTCCCATACGGGCCAATGAGCAGTTCTTC
V gene: TRBV24-1; D gene: -; J gene: TRBJ2-3; clone size: -; CDR3 protein: CATAQTDTQYF; CDR3 DNA: TGTGCCACCGCTCAGACAGATACGCAGTATTTT
V gene: TRBV5-1; D gene: -; J gene: TRBJ1-3; clone size: -; CDR3 protein: CASSLGALRGTSGNTIYF; CDR3 DNA: TGCGCCAGCAGCCTTGGCGCCCTTCGGGGTACCTCTGGAAACACCATATATTTT
V gene: TRBV7-2; D gene: -; J gene: TRBJ1-1; clone size: -; CDR3 protein: CASSLGGGWAEAFF; CDR3 DNA: TGTGCCAGCAGCTTAGGCGGGGGGTGGGCTGAAGCTTTCTTT
V gene: TRBV11-3; D gene: -; J gene: TRBJ1-1; clone size: few; CDR3 protein: CASSWPGHPNREAFF; CDR3 DNA: TGTGCCAGCAGCTGGCCGGGACATCCTAATCGTGAAGCTTTCTTT
V gene: TRBV12-3/TRBV12-4; D gene: -; J gene: TRBJ1-3; clone size: -; CDR3 protein: CASSAAGNTIYF; CDR3 DNA: TGTGCCAGCAGTGCCGCGGGAAACACCATATATTTT
V gene: TRBV5-1; D gene: -; J gene: TRBJ1-1; clone size: -; CDR3 protein: CASREEAGENTEAFF; CDR3 DNA: TGCGCCAGCAGAGAGGAGGCAGGGGAGAACACTGAAGCTTTCTTT
V gene: TRBV5-4; D gene: -; J gene: TRBJ2-2; clone size: once; CDR3 protein: CASSLDSTGELFF; CDR3 DNA: TGTGCCAGCAGCTTGGATAGTACCGGGGAGCTGTTTTTT
V gene: TRBV7-8; D gene: TRBD1; J gene: TRBJ1-2; clone size: few; CDR3 protein: CASSQLRTGAGYTF; CDR3 DNA: TGTGCCAGCAGCCAGCTCAGGACAGGCGCGGGCTACACCTTC
V gene: TRBV7-2; D gene: TRBD1; J gene: TRBJ2-1; clone size: -; CDR3 protein: CASSLGTDPLEQFF; CDR3 DNA: TGTGCCAGCAGCCTCGGGACAGACCCCCTGGAGCAGTTCTTC
V gene: TRBV28; D gene: TRBD1; J gene: TRBJ1-1; clone size: -; CDR3 protein: CASTSTGSNMNTEAFF; CDR3 DNA: TGTGCCAGCACCTCGACAGGGTCAAACATGAACACTGAAGCTTTCTTT
V gene: TRBV4-1; D gene: -; J gene: TRBJ2-5; clone size: -; CDR3 protein: CASRPTGSQETQYF; CDR3 DNA: TGCGCCAGCAGGCCAACAGGGTCCCAAGAGACCCAGTACTTC
V gene: TRBV28; D gene: TRBD1; J gene: TRBJ2-7; clone size: -; CDR3 protein: CASSPGQGHEQYF; CDR3 DNA: TGTGCCAGCAGTCCGGGACAGGGGCACGAGCAGTACTTC